This T cell receptor (beta chain) was observed in a study of T cells after yellow fever vaccination. TCRdb recomputed calls from the 5' RACE reads with MiXCR, one row per CDR3 protein. The sample has 160,000 or so distinct CDR3 sequences; approximately 6.8% are singletons. This clonotype was seen a handful of times. As yet, its antigen is unknown. The study, taken as a whole, reports: Most clones from primary vaccination resurfaced after the booster (nearly 97% CD4, 88% CD8).

CDR3 length: 14 amino acids. Germline V gene data show CDR1 as KGHDR and CDR2 as SFDVKD. V shed 6 bases and J shed 2 bases, with 10 bases lying between them. The chain has TRBV24-1 and TRBJ2-1, with D tentatively TRBD1 (6 bases). The sequence came from a man younger than 30 who received the YFV17D yellow fever vaccine. The material was CD4+ T cells sorted from PBMCs, obtained 4 to 5 days after the first yellow fever vaccination. CDR3 protein: CATSQGTTYNEQFF. The CDR3 DNA follows: TGTGCCACCAGTCAGGGGACCACCTACAATGAGCAGTTCTTC.